These T cell receptor beta chains were read from a single sample in a study of blood T cell repertoires in COVID-19. TCRdb's table, derived via immunoSEQ multiplex PCR, lists solely in-frame clones and lacks some. This table holds more than 150,000 clones, around 78% found once. Material for sequencing was peripheral blood. Source of these receptors: a woman aged 80 or over with active or convalescent COVID-19. Each CDR3 is given with its conserved first and last residue. A D gene is named only where the DNA matches it firmly. Clone size is given for some rows only: seen once, a few or many times, or a class if the clone is expanded.

J | V | D | size | CDR3 | DNA
TRBJ2-1 | TRBV4-1 | TRBD2 | - | CASSQDLRGGFLDEQFF | TGCGCCAGCAGCCAAGATTTGCGGGGGGGCTTTCTCGATGAGCAGTTCTTC
TRBJ1-5 | TRBV6-6 | - | - | CASSANQPQHF | TGTGCCAGCAGCGCGAATCAGCCCCAGCATTTT
TRBJ1-2 | TRBV7-2 | - | - | CASSAGRIYGYTF | TGTGCCAGCAGCGCGGGACGGATCTATGGCTACACCTTC
TRBJ1-2 | TRBV7-2 | TRBD1 | - | CASSSTGVLYGYTF | TGTGCCAGCAGCTCTACAGGGGTTCTCTATGGCTACACCTTC
TRBJ2-7 | TRBV6-5 | - | once | CASSHSGPGSYEQYF | TGTGCCAGCAGTCACTCCGGACCGGGATCTTACGAGCAGTACTTC
TRBJ2-1 | TRBV7-9 | - | - | CASSSGDGQQFF | TGTGCCAGCAGCTCAGGGGACGGCCAACAGTTCTTC
TRBJ2-7 | TRBV2 | - | - | CASSGVAGRLYEQYF | TGTGCCAGCAGTGGCGTGGCAGGGCGACTTTACGAGCAGTACTTC
TRBJ1-6 | TRBV2 | - | - | CASSESGGSYNSPLHF | TGTGCCAGCAGTGAATCGGGGGGCTCCTATAATTCACCCCTCCACTTT
TRBJ2-3 | TRBV18 | - | - | CASSLGGTDTQYF | TGTGCCAGCTCACTCGGGGGCACAGATACGCAGTATTTT
TRBJ2-3 | TRBV5-4 | TRBD2 | - | CASSFDRLAGGSTDTQYF | TGTGCCAGCAGCTTCGATAGGCTAGCGGGGGGATCCACAGATACGCAGTATTTT
TRBJ2-7 | TRBV10-3 | TRBD1 | - | CAISDKRDRGGEQYF | TGTGCCATCAGTGACAAAAGGGACAGGGGAGGCGAGCAGTACTTC
TRBJ1-1 | TRBV2 | TRBD1 | few | CASSETGGNTEAFF | TGTGCCAGCAGTGAGACAGGGGGGAACACTGAAGCTTTCTTT
TRBJ1-1 | TRBV9 | - | - | CASSLIGGAEAFF | TGTGCCAGCAGCTTAATAGGGGGGGCTGAAGCTTTCTTT
TRBJ1-2 | TRBV4-1 | - | - | CASSQDRNSHQGSSGYTF | TGCGCCAGCAGCCAAGATCGTAACAGTCATCAGGGGAGCTCTGGCTACACCTTC
TRBJ1-6 | TRBV7-9 | TRBD1 | few | CASSPTGGFNSPLHF | TGTGCCAGCAGCCCGACAGGGGGCTTTAATTCACCCCTCCACTTT
TRBJ1-1 | TRBV6-1 | TRBD1 | - | CASSERTGGTEAFF | TGTGCCAGCAGTGAACGGACAGGAGGCACTGAAGCTTTCTTT
TRBJ2-7 | TRBV2 | - | - | CASSEVGGEQYF | TGTGCCAGCAGCGAGGTGGGAGGCGAGCAGTACTTC
TRBJ2-7 | TRBV10-3 | TRBD1 | - | CAISELGQGRGEQYF | TGTGCCATCAGTGAGTTGGGACAGGGGAGAGGCGAGCAGTACTTC
TRBJ2-7 | TRBV28 | TRBD1 | - | CASSPRDSSYEQYF | TGTGCCAGCAGTCCCCGGGACAGCTCCTACGAGCAGTACTTC
TRBJ2-2 | TRBV28 | - | - | CASKINRDTGELFF | TGTGCCAGCAAGATAAACAGGGACACCGGGGAGCTGTTTTTT
TRBJ1-5 | TRBV28 | TRBD1 | - | CASRVTGVQPQHF | TGTGCCAGCAGGGTAACAGGGGTGCAGCCCCAGCATTTT
TRBJ2-7 | TRBV4-2 | - | - | CASSQYREGEQYF | TGTGCCAGCAGCCAATACAGGGAGGGCGAGCAGTACTTC
TRBJ1-4 | TRBV5-1 | - | - | CASSWDIDEKLFF | TGCGCCAGCAGCTGGGACATCGATGAAAAACTGTTTTTT
TRBJ1-3 | TRBV30 | - | - | CAWSVGGARGNTIYF | TGTGCCTGGAGTGTAGGGGGGGCAAGGGGAAACACCATATATTTT
TRBJ2-7 | TRBV7-2 | - | - | CASSLVRVDEQYF | TGTGCCAGCAGCTTGGTCCGGGTTGACGAGCAGTACTTC
TRBJ1-2 | TRBV7-9 | - | - | CASSLAHPGSYGYTF | TGTGCCAGCAGCTTAGCCCACCCAGGGTCCTATGGCTACACCTTC
TRBJ1-1 | TRBV30 | - | - | CAWTMRLLNTEAFF | TGTGCCTGGACAATGAGGCTCCTGAACACTGAAGCTTTCTTT
TRBJ2-7 | TRBV2 | TRBD2 | - | CASSENYSSGGLYEQYF | TGTGCCAGCAGTGAAAACTACTCTAGCGGGGGGCTCTACGAGCAGTACTTC
TRBJ1-4 | TRBV5-5 | TRBD1 | few | CASSHPGTGNEKLFF | TGTGCCAGCAGCCATCCCGGGACAGGGAATGAAAAACTGTTTTTT
TRBJ1-6 | TRBV6-5 | - | - | CASSYQEGNSPLHF | TGTGCCAGCAGTTACCAGGAGGGGAATTCACCCCTCCACTTT
TRBJ1-3 | TRBV11-3 | TRBD1 | - | CASSPKQGASGNTIYF | TGCGCCAGCAGCCCGAAGCAGGGGGCGAGTGGAAACACCATATATTTT